Listed below are T cell receptor beta chains from one sample, sequenced in a study of technical replicates of blood from several donors. Sequencing used immunoSEQ multiplex PCR; TCRdb keeps in-frame clones, though not all of them. The table lists tens of thousands of clones, 92% of them singletons. The sample was T cells isolated from PBMCs. All receptors derive from a human donor in good health. CDR3s include the opening cysteine and the closing phenylalanine or tryptophan.

J	V	CDR3
TRBJ2-1	TRBV9	CASRHNPGEKDDNEQFF
TRBJ2-7	TRBV5-1	CASSSGRENF
TRBJ1-1	TRBV30	CAWNKGMNTEAFF
TRBJ2-7	TRBV27	CATSTGATYEQYF
TRBJ2-1	TRBV9	CASSARTSAYNEQFF
TRBJ2-1	TRBV4-1	CASSQKTSGTYNEQFF
TRBJ2-3	TRBV19	CASRKEGYTDTQYF
TRBJ1-2	TRBV7-9	CASSLVGGGINYGYTF
TRBJ2-3	TRBV30	CAWRVGIGGTDTQYF
TRBJ2-1	TRBV6-1	CASTQDNYNEQFF
TRBJ2-3	TRBV18	CASWEGTDTQYF
TRBJ2-1	TRBV7-2	CASSLVPSGIVNEQFF
TRBJ2-7	TRBV5-4	CASSLGLSAYEQYF
TRBJ1-4	TRBV4-1	CASSLTVTTNEKLFF
TRBJ1-2	TRBV2	CASSDGGLYGYTF
TRBJ1-1	TRBV5-6	CASIELGQRTEAFF
TRBJ2-5	TRBV9	CASSVPDSWETQYF
TRBJ2-1	TRBV9	CASSVGGTGNNEQFF
TRBJ2-1	TRBV4-1	CASSQTPSSYNEQFF
TRBJ2-3	TRBV6-6	CASRQPSGTVGDTQYF
TRBJ2-7	TRBV9	CASGGGQSTQYF
TRBJ2-1	TRBV11-3	CASSLRLAGSYNEQFF
TRBJ2-6	TRBV7-3	CASSFGTGRSGANVLTF
TRBJ1-1	TRBV7-2	CASSEALKAFF
TRBJ1-2	TRBV5-4	CASSLKSGGAPANYGYTF
TRBJ2-2	TRBV5-1	CASSDILAGESGELFF
TRBJ2-7	TRBV19	CASSFAAGAAEQYF
TRBJ2-7	TRBV5-1	CASSLVPTYEQYF
TRBJ2-3	TRBV19	CASRERGTQYF
TRBJ1-1	TRBV15	CATSRIRQGDTEAFF
TRBJ2-2	TRBV7-3	CASTTPGQGATGELFF
TRBJ1-4	TRBV27	CASSPHRDRDSEKLFF
TRBJ1-4	TRBV6-5	CASSSNSFSNEKLFF
TRBJ2-1	TRBV29-1	CSVEGDRGSYNEQFF
TRBJ1-2	TRBV10-1	CASSVGCKDRGNGYTF
TRBJ1-1	TRBV2	CASQGQGAMNTEAFF
TRBJ1-1	TRBV19	CASMWHQNTEAFF
TRBJ1-1	TRBV11-3	CASSLGGGAFF
TRBJ2-3	TRBV11-2	CASSSKGLAGNTQYF
TRBJ2-7	TRBV6-1	CASSEATTSRYEQYF
TRBJ2-2	TRBV10-3	CAISELGTNTGELFF
TRBJ1-1	TRBV5-1	CASSSGLLNTEAFF
TRBJ2-7	TRBV6-5	CASSQGTVNYEQYF
TRBJ1-1	TRBV7-8	CASSPFYGTGTEAFF
TRBJ2-6	TRBV6-1	CVLRDMANVLTF
TRBJ2-7	TRBV6-1	CASVSSPVYEQYF
TRBJ2-3	TRBV6-5	CASSTTEFQYF
TRBJ2-5	TRBV7-2	CASSLDEVWEETQYF
TRBJ1-2	TRBV30	CAWSPGHGGYTF
TRBJ2-1	TRBV7-3	CASSQSTSGRSYNEQFF
TRBJ1-1	TRBV7-3	CASSLSTGRNTEAFF
TRBJ2-1	TRBV6-1	CASSGTTGLSSYNEQFF
TRBJ1-2	TRBV19	CASLPGGPTYGYTF
TRBJ2-1	TRBV9	CASSVDLGLAGDFVFF
TRBJ2-7	TRBV2	CASSEWGAGGGYEQYF
TRBJ1-2	TRBV10-3	CATRDTGGDDGYTF
TRBJ2-7	TRBV13	CASSRSGRSAYEQYF